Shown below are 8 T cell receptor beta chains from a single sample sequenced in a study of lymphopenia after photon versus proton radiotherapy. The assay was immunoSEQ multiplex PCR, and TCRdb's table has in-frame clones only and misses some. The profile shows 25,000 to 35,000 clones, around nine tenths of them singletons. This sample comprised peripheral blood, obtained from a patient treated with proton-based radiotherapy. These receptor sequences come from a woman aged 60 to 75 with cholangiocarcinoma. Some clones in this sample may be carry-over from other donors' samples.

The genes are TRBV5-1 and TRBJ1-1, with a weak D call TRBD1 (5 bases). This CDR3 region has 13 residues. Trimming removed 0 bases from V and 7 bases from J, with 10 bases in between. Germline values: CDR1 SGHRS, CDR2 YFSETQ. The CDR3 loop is CASSLEGPGEAFF. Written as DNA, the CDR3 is TGCGCCAGCAGCTTGGAGGGGCCAGGTGAAGCTTTCTTT.

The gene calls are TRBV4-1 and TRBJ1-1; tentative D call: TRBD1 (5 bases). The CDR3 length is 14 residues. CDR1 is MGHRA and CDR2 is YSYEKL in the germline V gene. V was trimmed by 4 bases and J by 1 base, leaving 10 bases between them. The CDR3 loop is CASSRPGSNTEAFF. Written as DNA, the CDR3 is TGCGCCAGCAGCCGGCCAGGGTCGAACACTGAAGCTTTCTTT.

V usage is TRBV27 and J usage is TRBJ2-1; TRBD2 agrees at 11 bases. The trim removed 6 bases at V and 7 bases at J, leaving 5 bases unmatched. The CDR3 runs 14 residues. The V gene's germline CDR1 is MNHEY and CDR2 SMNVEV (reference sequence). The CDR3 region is CASSPLAGGNEQFF. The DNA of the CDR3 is TGTGCCAGCAGCCCTCTAGCGGGAGGTAATGAGCAGTTCTTC.

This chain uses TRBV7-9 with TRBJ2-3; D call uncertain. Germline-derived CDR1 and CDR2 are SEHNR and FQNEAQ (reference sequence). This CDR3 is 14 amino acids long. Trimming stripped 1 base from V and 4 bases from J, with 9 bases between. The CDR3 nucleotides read TGTGCCAGCAGCTTAGAGGGTCGCGCAGATACGCAGTATTTT. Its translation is CASSLEGRADTQYF.

CDR3 nucleotide sequence: TGTGCCAGCAGTCTCTCCCCGGTTAGCTCCTACGAGCAGTACTTC. Encoded protein: CASSLSPVSSYEQYF. The chain combines TRBV11-2 with TRBJ2-7; no clear D gene. CDR3 length: 15 residues. The V end was cut by 6 bases, the J end by 0 bases, with 15 bases between. From germline, CDR1 is SGHAT and CDR2 FQNNGV.

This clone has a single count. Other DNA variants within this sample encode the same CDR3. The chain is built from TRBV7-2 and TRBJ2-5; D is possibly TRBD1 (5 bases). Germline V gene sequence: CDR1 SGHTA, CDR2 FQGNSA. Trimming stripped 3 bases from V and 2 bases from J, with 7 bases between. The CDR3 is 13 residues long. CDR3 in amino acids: CASSLGQQETQYF. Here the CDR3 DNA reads TGTGCCAGCAGCTTGGGGCAACAAGAGACCCAGTACTTC.

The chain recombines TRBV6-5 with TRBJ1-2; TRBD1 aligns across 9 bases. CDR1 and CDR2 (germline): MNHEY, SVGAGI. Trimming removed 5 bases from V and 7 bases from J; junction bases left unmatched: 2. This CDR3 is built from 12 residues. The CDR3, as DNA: TGTGCCAGCAGTGGACAGGGGAGTGGCTACACCTTC. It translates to CASSGQGSGYTF.

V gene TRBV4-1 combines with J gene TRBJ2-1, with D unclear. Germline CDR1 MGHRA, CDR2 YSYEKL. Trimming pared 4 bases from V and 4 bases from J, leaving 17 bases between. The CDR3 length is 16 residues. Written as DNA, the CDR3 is TGCGCCAGCAGCCGGTCCGATGGGGAAAGTTACAATGAGCAGTTCTTC. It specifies CASSRSDGESYNEQFF.